The 24 T cell receptor beta chains below come from one sample, sequenced in a study of beta chain features in type 1 diabetes. The antigens of these receptors remain unknown. Overall study findings and caveats: Type 1 diabetes patients had TCRB CDR3s that were shorter (moderately but significantly so) in all four CD4+ subsets.

The investigators reverse transcribed all of the isolated RNA, so they sequenced expressed TCRB transcripts. The table came from immunoSEQ multiplex PCR; TCRdb's copy has only in-frame clones and leaves some out. This sample has about 660,000 clones, with more than 12% found just once. The sequencing input was naive CD4+ T cells from blood. The receptors shown here come from a man aged 18 to 30 with type 1 diabetes.

V and J are TRBV6-5 and TRBJ2-3; D perhaps matches TRBD1 (6 bases). V lost 6 bases, J lost 2 bases, and 15 bases lay in between. Germline V gene data show CDR1 as MNHEY and CDR2 as SVGAGI. The CDR3 has 15 amino acids. The DNA of the CDR3 is TGTGCCAGCAGGCCGGGACAACGTTTCACAGATACGCAGTATTTT. Encoded protein: CASRPGQRFTDTQYF.

The chain links TRBV30 to TRBJ2-5; D gene unclear. The DNA end favors TRBJ2-7, so the J call may be wrong. Germline V gives CDR1 GTSNPN, CDR2 SVGIG (reference sequence). The CDR3 length is 11 residues. CDR3 sequence: CALLSSYEQYF. DNA of the CDR3: TGTGCCCTTTTGAGCTCCTACGAGCAGTACTTC.

The table lists this clone with a few counts. The rearrangement uses TRBV18 and TRBJ2-3; TRBD2 matches 7 bases. The ends lost 3 bases at V and 4 bases at J; junction bases unmatched: 4. The germline gives CDR1 KGHSH, CDR2 LQKENI. The CDR3 length is 14 residues. CDR3 loop: CASSPGTTSDTQYF. For the CDR3, the DNA is TGTGCCAGCTCACCCGGGACTACTTCAGATACGCAGTATTTT.

This clone was seen only a few times. This sequence joins TRBV7-9 and TRBJ2-2; D perhaps matches TRBD2 (6 bases). From germline, CDR1 is SEHNR and CDR2 FQNEAQ (reference sequence). Trimming removed 5 bases at V and 6 bases at J, with 7 bases between. The CDR3 totals 12 residues. The CDR3 protein is CASSREAGELFF. The CDR3 DNA is TGTGCCAGCAGCAGGGAGGCCGGGGAGCTGTTTTTT.

V is TRBV11-1 and J is TRBJ2-2; D unresolved. The CDR3 has 17 amino acids. The germline CDR1 and CDR2 sequences are SGHAT and FQDESV (reference sequence). Trimming stripped 1 base from V and 7 bases from J, with 19 bases between. The CDR3 sequence is CASSLGPAAVVSGELFF. The CDR3 nucleotides are TGTGCCAGCAGCTTAGGTCCTGCCGCGGTAGTCAGCGGGGAGCTGTTTTTT. Full variable domain (outside the CDR3, taken from reference TRBV11-1 and TRBJ2-2): EAEVAQSPRYKITEKSQAVAFWCDPISGHATLYWYRQILGQGPELLVQFQDESVVDDSQLPKDRFSAERLKGVDSTLKIQPAELGDSAMYLCASSLGPAAVVSGELFFGEGSRLTVL.

This clone was found a few times. V and J are TRBV30 and TRBJ2-2, with TRBD1 identical over 7 bases. V shed 5 bases and J 1 base; nucleotides not matched to a gene: 1. CDR1 is GTSNPN and CDR2 is SVGIG in the germline V gene (reference sequence). The CDR3 covers 13 residues. The CDR3 nucleotides are TGTGCCTGGCGACAGGGGAACACCGGGGAGCTGTTTTTT. This codes for CAWRQGNTGELFF. Full variable domain (rest looked up from reference TRBV30 and TRBJ2-2): SQTIHQWPATLVQPVGSPLSLECTVEGTSNPNLYWYRQAAGRGLQLLFYSVGIGQISSEVPQNLSASRPQDRQFILSSKKLLLSDSGFYLCAWRQGNTGELFFGEGSRLTVL.

This clone turned up a few times. This chain joins TRBV30 and TRBJ2-5; 12 bases map to TRBD2. The CDR3 length is 14 residues. Germline V gene lookup returns CDR1 GTSNPN and CDR2 SVGIG (reference sequence). Trimming removed 3 bases from V and 4 bases from J; junction bases left unmatched: 3. The CDR3 loop is CAWSKTSGRETQYF. The CDR3 nucleotides are TGTGCCTGGAGCAAGACTAGCGGGAGAGAGACCCAGTACTTC.

For this clone: Within the sample, other DNA sequences also encode this same CDR3. This chain links TRBV15 with TRBJ2-2; D unclear. V was trimmed by 0 bases and J by 2 bases, leaving 4 bases between them. Germline values: CDR1 LNHNV, CDR2 YYDKDF (reference sequence). The CDR3 covers 14 residues. The CDR3 bases are TGTGCCACCAGCAGAGATCGAAACACCGGGGAGCTGTTTTTT. Translating it yields CATSRDRNTGELFF. The variable domain in full, with the rest retrieved from reference TRBV15 and TRBJ2-2, is DAMVIQNPRYQVTQFGKPVTLSCSQTLNHNVMYWYQQKSSQAPKLLFHYYDKDFNNEADTPDNFQSRRPNTSFCFLDIRSPGLGDTAMYLCATSRDRNTGELFFGEGSRLTVL.

In this sample, this clone turned up a few times. The chain recombines TRBV29-1 with TRBJ2-1; D unresolved. Trimming took 7 bases from V and 8 from J, leaving 18 bases between them. This CDR3 has 13 residues. Per the germline V gene, CDR1 is SQVTM and CDR2 is ANQGSEA. The CDR3 coding sequence is TGCAGCGCCGGAAGGGCGGACGGGTATGAGCAGTTCTTC. It is translated as CSAGRADGYEQFF.

J is TRBJ2-5 and V is TRBV7-8; D remains unclear. CDR3 length: 14 residues. V was clipped by 1 base and J by 5 bases, with 11 bases between them. The germline gives CDR1 SGHVS, CDR2 FQNEAQ. The CDR3 bases are TGTGCCAGCAGCTTAGTAGAGACACACGAGACCCAGTACTTC. This codes for CASSLVETHETQYF.

For this clone: Distinct nucleotide sequences in the sample also encode this CDR3. The gene calls are TRBV5-1 and TRBJ1-1; D may be TRBD1 (5 bases). Trimming shortened V by 0 bases and J by 3 bases, and 6 bases separated the two germline ends. CDR1 and CDR2 (germline): SGHRS, YFSETQ. The CDR3 is made up of 13 amino acids. DNA of the CDR3: TGCGCCAGCAGCTTGGAACAGGACACTGAAGCTTTCTTT. This encodes CASSLEQDTEAFF.

This rearrangement joins TRBV5-1 to TRBJ1-2; the D is unclear. Per germline, CDR1 SGHRS and CDR2 YFSETQ. V lost 0 bases and J lost 4, with 16 bases in between. CDR3 size: 16 residues. The CDR3 DNA reads as TGCGCCAGCAGCTTGGAGGGCTGGATGGTGGGCTATGGCTACACCTTC. This encodes CASSLEGWMVGYGYTF.

The chain employs TRBV5-1 and TRBJ2-3; D is possibly TRBD2 (5 bases). Germline V gene sequence: CDR1 SGHRS, CDR2 YFSETQ. V shed 3 bases and J shed 3 bases, with 14 bases lying between them. This CDR3 is 15 amino acids long. CDR3 in DNA: TGCGCCAGCAGCTGGACGGGGAGCAGGACAGATACGCAGTATTTT. The encoded protein is CASSWTGSRTDTQYF.

This clone appeared a single time. V usage is TRBV27 and J usage is TRBJ1-5, with 9 bases aligning to TRBD1. CDR1 is MNHEY and CDR2 is SMNVEV in the germline V gene (reference sequence). The CDR3 is 13 residues long. With V trimmed by 8 bases and J by 4 bases, 3 bases remained unmatched. CDR3 DNA sequence: TGTGCCAGCGCCGGGACAGGGAATCAGCCCCAGCATTTT. Translated, it gives CASAGTGNQPQHF.

The chain is built from TRBV20-1 and TRBJ2-2, with D hard to call. Germline CDR1 is DFQATT and CDR2 is SNEGSKA (reference sequence). The length of the CDR3 is 11 residues. V was pared by 3 bases and J by 7 bases, with 6 bases between. The CDR3 DNA follows: TGCAGTGCTAGGATGTACGGGGAGCTGTTTTTT. Amino acid sequence: CSARMYGELFF.

There are a few counts of this clone. This chain uses TRBV25-1 with TRBJ1-2; no definite D call. CDR1 MGHDK and CDR2 SYGVNS come from the germline V gene. The CDR3 totals 13 residues. The V end was cut by 5 bases, the J end by 5 bases, with 12 bases between. The CDR3 region has the DNA TGTGCCAGCAGTCCCGGAGGACCTTATGGCTACACCTTC. Translating gives CASSPGGPYGYTF.

Note on this clone: Other DNA sequences in the same sample also yield this CDR3. V and J are TRBV7-9 and TRBJ1-2, with D unclear. The V end lost 2 bases, the J end lost 4 bases, and 2 bases lay between the germline ends. Germline V gene lookup returns CDR1 SEHNR and CDR2 FQNEAQ (reference sequence). This CDR3 contains 11 residues. CDR3 in amino acids: CASSLSYGYTF. DNA of the CDR3: TGTGCCAGCAGCTTAAGCTATGGCTACACCTTC.

This clone appeared a single time. The V and J genes are TRBV20-1 and TRBJ1-1; possible D gene TRBD1, 5 bases. The V gene's germline CDR1 is DFQATT and CDR2 SNEGSKA (reference sequence). The CDR3 is 11 amino acids. The CDR3 nucleotides read TGCAGCCCCGCCGGGACCACTGAAGCTTTCTTT. It translates to CSPAGTTEAFF.

This clone was counted only a few times. The rearrangement joins TRBV5-4 to TRBJ1-1; D remains unclear. The CDR3 contains 15 residues. Germline V gene sequence: CDR1 SGHNT, CDR2 YYREEE (reference sequence). The V end lost 0 bases, the J end lost 1 base, and 10 bases lay between the germline ends. The CDR3 nucleotides are TGTGCCAGCAGCTTGGCGAAAAAGGGGAACACTGAAGCTTTCTTT. Translated: CASSLAKKGNTEAFF.

The chain joins TRBV30 to TRBJ1-5, with TRBD1 as a possible D gene (5 bases). CDR3 length: 14 amino acids. Trimming stripped 1 base from V and 4 bases from J, with 11 bases between. CDR1 and CDR2 from the germline V gene are GTSNPN and SVGIG (reference sequence). The CDR3 protein is CAWSADSINQPQHF. In DNA form, the CDR3 reads TGTGCCTGGAGTGCTGACAGTATTAATCAGCCCCAGCATTTT.

V gene TRBV7-2 combines with J gene TRBJ2-3; no definite D call. Germline CDR1 reads SGHTA; CDR2 reads FQGNSA. V lost 5 bases, J lost 5 bases, and 11 bases lay in between. This CDR3 spans 13 amino acids. The CDR3 reads CASSLLERDTQYF. The CDR3 DNA reads TGTGCCAGCAGCCTACTTGAAAGAGATACGCAGTATTTT.

V usage is TRBV5-1 and J usage is TRBJ1-4; D may be TRBD1 (5 bases). The length of the CDR3 is 15 residues. V was clipped by 3 bases and J by 5 bases, with 14 bases between them. Germline V CDR1 and CDR2: SGHRS, YFSETQ. CDR3 nucleotides: TGCGCCAGCAGCTCTGGAGAGGGGCTAAATGAAAAACTGTTTTTT. This translates into CASSSGEGLNEKLFF.

The CDR3 DNA reads TGTGCCAGCAGCTTGGATCAGGCTCCGGGTGGCTACACCTTC. It specifies CASSLDQAPGGYTF. V is TRBV5-6 and J is TRBJ1-2; no clear D gene. The ends were cut back, 0 bases at V and 7 bases at J, with 13 bases in the middle. The CDR3 length is 14 residues. CDR1 SGHDT and CDR2 YYEEEE come from the germline V gene.

The table lists this clone with a few counts. The CDR3 nucleotides read TGTGCCATCAGTGAGTCAATAGCGGGAGAAGAGACCCAGTACTTC. Its translation: CAISESIAGEETQYF. The chain joins TRBV10-3 to TRBJ2-5; 9 bases are shared with TRBD2. The CDR3 length is 15 residues. Trimming removed 0 bases from V and 3 bases from J; junction bases left unmatched: 2. Per germline, CDR1 ENHRY and CDR2 SYGVKD.